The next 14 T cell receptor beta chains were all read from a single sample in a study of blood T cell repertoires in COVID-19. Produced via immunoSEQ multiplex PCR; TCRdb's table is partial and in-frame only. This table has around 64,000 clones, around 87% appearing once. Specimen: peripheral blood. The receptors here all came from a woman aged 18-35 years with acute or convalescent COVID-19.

The DNA for the CDR3 is TGCGCCAGCAGCTTGTCTGGGGCCATAGAGACCCAGTACTTC. Protein product: CASSLSGAIETQYF. The chain combines TRBV5-1 with TRBJ2-5; perhaps TRBD1 as D (5 bases). Germline CDR1 is SGHRS and CDR2 is YFSETQ. The CDR3 loop spans 14 amino acids. The V end lost 1 base, the J end lost 4 bases, and 11 bases lay between the germline ends.

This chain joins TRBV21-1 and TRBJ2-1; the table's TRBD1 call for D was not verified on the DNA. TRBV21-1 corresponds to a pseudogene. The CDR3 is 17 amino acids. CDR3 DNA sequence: TGTGCCAGCAGCTTAACGGTGGAAACAGGGGGAAACAATGAGCAGTTCTTC. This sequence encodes CASSLTVETGGNNEQFF.

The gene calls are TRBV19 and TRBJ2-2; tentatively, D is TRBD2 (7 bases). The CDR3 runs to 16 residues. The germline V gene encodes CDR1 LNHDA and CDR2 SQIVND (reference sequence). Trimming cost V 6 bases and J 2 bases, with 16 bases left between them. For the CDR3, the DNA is TGTGCCAGTAGCAGAGACAGCGGGACAAACACCGGGGAGCTGTTTTTT. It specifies CASSRDSGTNTGELFF.

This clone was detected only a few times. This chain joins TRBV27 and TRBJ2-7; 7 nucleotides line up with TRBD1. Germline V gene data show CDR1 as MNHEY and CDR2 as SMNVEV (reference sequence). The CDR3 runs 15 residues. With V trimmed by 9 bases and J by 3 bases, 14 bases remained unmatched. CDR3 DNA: TGTGCCAGTAGCACACCGGGACAGAATCTCTACGAGCAGTACTTC. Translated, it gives CASSTPGQNLYEQYF.

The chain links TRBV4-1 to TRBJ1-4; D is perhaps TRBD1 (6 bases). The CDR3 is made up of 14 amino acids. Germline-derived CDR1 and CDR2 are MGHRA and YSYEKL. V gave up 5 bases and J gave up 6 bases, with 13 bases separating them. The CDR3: CASSRGQGHEKLFF. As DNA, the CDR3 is TGCGCCAGCAGCAGGGGACAAGGCCATGAAAAACTGTTTTTT.

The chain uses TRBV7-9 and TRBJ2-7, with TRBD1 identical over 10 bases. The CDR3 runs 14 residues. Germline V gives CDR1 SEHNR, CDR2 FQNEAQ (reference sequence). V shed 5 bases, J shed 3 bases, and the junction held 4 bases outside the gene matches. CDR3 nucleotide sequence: TGTGCCAGCAGCCCGGGGACAGGGGACTACGAGCAGTACTTC. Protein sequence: CASSPGTGDYEQYF.

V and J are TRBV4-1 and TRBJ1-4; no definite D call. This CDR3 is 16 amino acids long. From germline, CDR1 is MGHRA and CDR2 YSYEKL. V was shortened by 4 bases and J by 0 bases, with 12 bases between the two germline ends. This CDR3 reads CASSPPSGATNEKLFF. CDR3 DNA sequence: TGCGCCAGCAGCCCCCCGTCGGGAGCAACTAATGAAAAACTGTTTTTT.

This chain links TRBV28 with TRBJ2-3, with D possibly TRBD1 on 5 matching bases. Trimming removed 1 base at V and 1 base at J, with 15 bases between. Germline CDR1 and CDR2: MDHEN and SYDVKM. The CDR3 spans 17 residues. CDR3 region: CASSLYGRIGGTDTQYF. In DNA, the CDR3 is TGTGCCAGCAGTTTATACGGTCGGATAGGGGGCACAGATACGCAGTATTTT.

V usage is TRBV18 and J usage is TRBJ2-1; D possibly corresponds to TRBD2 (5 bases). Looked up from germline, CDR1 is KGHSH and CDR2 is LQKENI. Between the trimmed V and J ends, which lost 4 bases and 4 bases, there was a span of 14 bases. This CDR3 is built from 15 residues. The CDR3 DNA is TGTGCCAGCTCACTATCAGCGGAACGTTACAATGAGCAGTTCTTC. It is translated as CASSLSAERYNEQFF.

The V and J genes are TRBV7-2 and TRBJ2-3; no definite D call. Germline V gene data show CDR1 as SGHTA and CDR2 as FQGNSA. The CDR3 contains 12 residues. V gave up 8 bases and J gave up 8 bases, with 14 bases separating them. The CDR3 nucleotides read TGTGCCAGCGCTACCACGCCCGGTACGCAGTATTTT. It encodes CASATTPGTQYF. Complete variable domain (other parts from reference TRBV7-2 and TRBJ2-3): GAGVSQSPSNKVTEKGKDVELRCDPISGHTALYWYRQSLGQGLEFLIYFQGNSAPDKSGLPSDRFSAERTGGSVSTLTIQRTQQEDSAVYLCASATTPGTQYFGPGTRLTVL.

CDR3 coding DNA: TGTGCCAGCGCCAGGGGCGCAGATACGCAGTATTTT. Its translation: CASARGADTQYF. The chain has TRBV12-3 or TRBV12-4 and TRBJ2-3; a possible D gene is TRBD1 (6 bases). CDR3 length: 12 amino acids. Trimming left V 8 bases short and J 4 bases short, with 10 bases between.

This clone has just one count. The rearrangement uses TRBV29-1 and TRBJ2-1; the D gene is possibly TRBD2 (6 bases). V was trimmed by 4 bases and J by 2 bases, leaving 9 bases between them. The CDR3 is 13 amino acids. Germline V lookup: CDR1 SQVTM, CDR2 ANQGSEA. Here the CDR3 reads CSVVGGTYNEQFF. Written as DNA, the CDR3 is TGCAGCGTTGTCGGCGGGACCTACAATGAGCAGTTCTTC.

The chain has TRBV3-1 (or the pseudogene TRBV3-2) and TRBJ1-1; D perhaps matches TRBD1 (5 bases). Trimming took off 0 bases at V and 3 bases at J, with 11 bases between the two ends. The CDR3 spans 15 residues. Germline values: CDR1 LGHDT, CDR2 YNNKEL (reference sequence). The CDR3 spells CASSQETRADTEAFF. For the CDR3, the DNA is TGTGCCAGCAGCCAAGAAACCAGGGCGGACACTGAAGCTTTCTTT.

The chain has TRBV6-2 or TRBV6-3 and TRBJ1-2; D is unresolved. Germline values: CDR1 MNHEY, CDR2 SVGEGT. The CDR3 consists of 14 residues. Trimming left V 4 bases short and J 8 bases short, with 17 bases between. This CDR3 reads CASSSQRQIWGYTF. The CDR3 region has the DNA TGTGCCAGCAGTTCTCAACGCCAGATCTGGGGCTACACCTTC.